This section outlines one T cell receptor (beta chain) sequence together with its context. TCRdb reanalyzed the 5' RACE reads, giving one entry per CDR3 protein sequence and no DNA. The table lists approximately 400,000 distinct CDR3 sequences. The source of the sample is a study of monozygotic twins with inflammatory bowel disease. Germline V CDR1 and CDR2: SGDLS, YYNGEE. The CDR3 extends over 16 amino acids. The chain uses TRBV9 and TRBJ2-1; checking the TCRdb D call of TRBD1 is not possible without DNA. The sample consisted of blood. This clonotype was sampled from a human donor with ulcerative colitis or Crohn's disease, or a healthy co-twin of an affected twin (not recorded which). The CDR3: CASSDREGVRYNEQFF.